The rows below give T cell receptor beta chains drawn from one sample of a study of radiotherapy plus CTLA-4 blockade in lung cancer. Generated by immunoSEQ multiplex PCR, the TCRdb table keeps only in-frame clones and is missing some. The sample lists some 50,000 clones, about 83% occurring once. This material consisted of peripheral blood, taken from a patient treated with radiotherapy plus ipilimumab. The receptors come from a human donor with non-small cell lung cancer whose response to radiotherapy plus ipilimumab could not be evaluated. CDR3s include the opening cysteine and the closing phenylalanine or tryptophan. Each record gives: D gene, J gene, V gene, clone size, CDR3 DNA, CDR3 protein. A D gene is named only where the DNA matches it firmly. Only part of the rows carry a size: once, few, many, or a class if the clone is expanded.

d_call: NA; j_call: TRBJ1-1; v_call: TRBV7-9; clone_size: NA; cdr3_nt: TGTGCCAGCAGCATCCACAGGGATAACACTGAAGCTTTCTTT; cdr3_aa: CASSIHRDNTEAFF
d_call: TRBD2; j_call: TRBJ2-3; v_call: TRBV7-3; clone_size: NA; cdr3_nt: TGTGCCAGCAGCTTACTTAGCGGGAGAACGGCAGATACGCAGTATTTT; cdr3_aa: CASSLLSGRTADTQYF
d_call: NA; j_call: TRBJ2-7; v_call: TRBV18; clone_size: NA; cdr3_nt: TGTGCCAGCTCCCTGGGCAGCGGTTACGAGCAGTACTTC; cdr3_aa: CASSLGSGYEQYF
d_call: TRBD1; j_call: TRBJ2-7; v_call: TRBV5-4; clone_size: NA; cdr3_nt: TGTGCCAGCAGCTTGCCACAGGGGGCCGAGCAGTACTTC; cdr3_aa: CASSLPQGAEQYF
d_call: TRBD1; j_call: TRBJ1-2; v_call: TRBV11-2; clone_size: NA; cdr3_nt: TGTGCCAGCAGCCGCCTAGAGACAGGGTTCGACTATGGCTACACCTTC; cdr3_aa: CASSRLETGFDYGYTF
d_call: NA; j_call: TRBJ2-2; v_call: TRBV19; clone_size: once; cdr3_nt: TGTGCCAGTAGTCATAACAGGAACCCGAACACCGGGGAGCTGTTTTTT; cdr3_aa: CASSHNRNPNTGELFF
d_call: NA; j_call: TRBJ1-2; v_call: TRBV19; clone_size: NA; cdr3_nt: TGTGCCAGTAGTATGGATTTGCGAGGACTAAGCTATGGCTACACCTTC; cdr3_aa: CASSMDLRGLSYGYTF
d_call: NA; j_call: TRBJ2-1; v_call: TRBV28; clone_size: medium-sized; cdr3_nt: TGTGCCAGCACCTACCGGGGGAATGAGCAGTTCTTC; cdr3_aa: CASTYRGNEQFF
d_call: TRBD1; j_call: TRBJ2-3; v_call: TRBV7-3; clone_size: NA; cdr3_nt: TGTGCCAGCAGCTTACCCGGGACAGGGGAAATGGTGGATACGCAGTATTTT; cdr3_aa: CASSLPGTGEMVDTQYF
d_call: NA; j_call: TRBJ1-2; v_call: TRBV6-5; clone_size: few; cdr3_nt: TGTGCCAGCAGGGACACTATATACGGCTACACCTTC; cdr3_aa: CASRDTIYGYTF
d_call: NA; j_call: TRBJ2-7; v_call: TRBV7-2; clone_size: NA; cdr3_nt: TGTGCCAGCAGCTTAGACGGGTCGAGCTCCTACGAGCAGTACTTC; cdr3_aa: CASSLDGSSSYEQYF
d_call: NA; j_call: TRBJ2-7; v_call: TRBV5-4; clone_size: NA; cdr3_nt: TGTGCCAGCAGCTCTCGGGGTTTCGAGTACTTC; cdr3_aa: CASSSRGFEYF
d_call: TRBD2; j_call: TRBJ2-1; v_call: TRBV4-3; clone_size: NA; cdr3_nt: TGCGCCAGCAGCCAAACCCTAGCGGGAGCCCCCTACAATGAGCAGTTCTTC; cdr3_aa: CASSQTLAGAPYNEQFF